The T cell receptor beta chain described here comes from a study of blood T cells in healthy people across ages. Using a J-beta primer mix together with a sample-barcoded 5' primer, a second PCR was run for about 7 to 12 cycles. One entry per CDR3 protein, called by TCRdb with MiXCR from the 5' RACE reads. Among roughly 2 million distinct CDR3 sequences listed, roughly 52% were seen once. V lost 4 bases and J lost 1, with 11 bases in between. CDR1 is DFQATT and CDR2 is SNEGSKA in the germline V gene (reference sequence). The CDR3 is 15 amino acids. The chain employs TRBV20-1 and TRBJ1-6; tentative D call: TRBD1 (5 bases). The receptor's source is a woman in her 40s in good health. Sequenced: blood. CDR3 residues: CSATNQGSYNSPLHF. CDR3 sequence (DNA): TGCAGTGCTACGAACCAGGGTTCCTATAATTCACCCCTCCACTTT.